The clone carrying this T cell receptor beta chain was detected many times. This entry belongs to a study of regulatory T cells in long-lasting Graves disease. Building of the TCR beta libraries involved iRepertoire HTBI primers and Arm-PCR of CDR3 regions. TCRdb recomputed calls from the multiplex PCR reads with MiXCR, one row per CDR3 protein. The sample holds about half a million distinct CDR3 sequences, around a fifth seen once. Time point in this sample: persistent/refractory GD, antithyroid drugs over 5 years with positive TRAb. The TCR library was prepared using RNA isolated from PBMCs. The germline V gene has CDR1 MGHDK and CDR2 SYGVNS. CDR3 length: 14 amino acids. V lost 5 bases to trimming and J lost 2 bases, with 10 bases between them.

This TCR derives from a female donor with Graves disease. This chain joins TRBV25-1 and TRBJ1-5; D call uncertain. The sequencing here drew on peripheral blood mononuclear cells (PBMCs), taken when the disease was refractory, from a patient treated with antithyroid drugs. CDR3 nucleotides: TGTGCCAGCAGTCCACTGGCAGGCAATCAGCCCCAGCATTTT. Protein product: CASSPLAGNQPQHF.